The T cell receptor (beta chain) under discussion was sequenced for a study of OX40 agonist ivuxolimab in advanced cancers. Libraries were prepared by immunoSEQ multiplex PCR; TCRdb keeps only in-frame clonotypes and omits some of them. The data contain some 30,000 clones, 75% to 85% of them singletons. This clone was seen only once. Trimming removed 3 bases at V and 10 bases at J, with 10 bases between. The CDR3 loop spans 12 amino acids. Per the germline V gene, CDR1 is MDHEN and CDR2 is SYDVKM. Sequences were derived from CD4+ or CD8+ T cells sorted from blood, sampled in a trial of the OX40 agonist ivuxolimab. The chain carries TRBV28 and TRBJ2-1; D might be TRBD1 or TRBD2, each matching 6 bases. The receptor's source is an adult with an advanced solid tumor such as melanoma, head and neck, liver or kidney cancer. Here the CDR3 DNA reads TGTGCCAGCAGTTTGCTGGGGGGCGAGCAGTTCTTC. Residues: CASSLLGGEQFF.